This TCR beta chain was recovered during a study of control samples from healthy donors and cancer patients. CDR1 SGHDT and CDR2 YYEEEE come from the germline V gene. The V and J ends lost 4 bases and 6 bases respectively, with 12 bases between them. CDR3 length: 13 residues. Data came from immunoSEQ multiplex PCR; TCRdb stores just in-frame clones and leaves some out. The sample records 95,000 to 150,000 clones, around 90% being singletons. The sequenced sample consisted of blood. The sequence was collected from a man aged 35-49 years in good health. This sequence joins TRBV5-6 and TRBJ2-3; D gene ambiguous. CDR3 region: CASSLTHGDTQYF. The CDR3 bases are TGTGCCAGCAGCCTTACTCATGGGGATACGCAGTATTTT.